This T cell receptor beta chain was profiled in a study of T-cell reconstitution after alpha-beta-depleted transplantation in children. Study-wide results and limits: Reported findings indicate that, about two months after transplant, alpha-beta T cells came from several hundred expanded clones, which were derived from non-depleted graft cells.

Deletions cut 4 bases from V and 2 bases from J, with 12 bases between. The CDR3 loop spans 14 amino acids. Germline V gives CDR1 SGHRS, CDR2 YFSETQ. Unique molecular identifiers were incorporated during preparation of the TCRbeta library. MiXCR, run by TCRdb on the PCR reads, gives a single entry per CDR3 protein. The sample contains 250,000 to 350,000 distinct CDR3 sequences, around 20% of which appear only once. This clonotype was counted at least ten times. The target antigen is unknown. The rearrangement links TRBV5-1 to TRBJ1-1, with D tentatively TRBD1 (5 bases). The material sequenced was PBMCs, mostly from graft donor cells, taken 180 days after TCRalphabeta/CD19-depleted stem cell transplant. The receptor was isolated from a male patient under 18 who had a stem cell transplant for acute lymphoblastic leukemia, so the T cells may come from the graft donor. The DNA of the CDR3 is TGCGCCAGCAGCACGGGGACGGTCAACACTGAAGCTTTCTTT. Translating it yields CASSTGTVNTEAFF.